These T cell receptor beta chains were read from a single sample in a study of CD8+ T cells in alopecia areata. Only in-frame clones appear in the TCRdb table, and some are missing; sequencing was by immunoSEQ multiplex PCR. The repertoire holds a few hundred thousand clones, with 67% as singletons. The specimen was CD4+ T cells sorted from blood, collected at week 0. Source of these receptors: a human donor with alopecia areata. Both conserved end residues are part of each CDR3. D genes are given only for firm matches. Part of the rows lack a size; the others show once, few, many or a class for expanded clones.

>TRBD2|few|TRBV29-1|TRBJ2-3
TGCAGCGTTCAGCGGGGGCCCAGCACAGATACGCAGTATTTT
CSVQRGPSTDTQYF
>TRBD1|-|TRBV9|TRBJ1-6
TGTGCCAGCAGCTTCTGGGACAGATATAATTCACCCCTCCACTTT
CASSFWDRYNSPLHF
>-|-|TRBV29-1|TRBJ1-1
TGCAGCTCCTGGGACACTGAAGCTTTCTTT
CSSWDTEAFF
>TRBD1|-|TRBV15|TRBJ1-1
TGTGCCACCAGCAGAGTTTCCGGGACAGGGAGCACTGAAGCTTTCTTT
CATSRVSGTGSTEAFF
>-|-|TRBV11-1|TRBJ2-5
TGTGCCAGCAGCTTAGTTATTGGAGAGACCCAGTACTTC
CASSLVIGETQYF
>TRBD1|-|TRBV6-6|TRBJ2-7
TGTGCCAGCAGTTCCGGCCGGACAGGGATCGACGAGCAGTACTTC
CASSSGRTGIDEQYF
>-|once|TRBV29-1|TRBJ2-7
TGCAGCGCTCGGGACCCACCCTACGAGCAGTACTTC
CSARDPPYEQYF
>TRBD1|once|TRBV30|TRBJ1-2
TGTGCCTCCGGACAGGGCCTCCATGGCTACACCTTC
CASGQGLHGYTF
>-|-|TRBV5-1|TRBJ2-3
TGCGCCAGCAGCTTGGAGACAAACGCAGATACGCAGTATTTT
CASSLETNADTQYF
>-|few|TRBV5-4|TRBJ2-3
TGTGCCAGCAGCTTGGATGGGGGGCAAGTAGATACGCAGTATTTT
CASSLDGGQVDTQYF
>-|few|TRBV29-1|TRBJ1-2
TGCAGCGTCGTAGACAGGCCATATGGCTACACCTTC
CSVVDRPYGYTF
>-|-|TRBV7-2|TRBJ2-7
TGTGCCAGCAGCCCCGGCAATCACTACGAGCAGTACTTC
CASSPGNHYEQYF
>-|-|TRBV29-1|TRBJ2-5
TGCAGCGTGCCGGGAAGGCAGAACCAAGAGACCCAGTACTTC
CSVPGRQNQETQYF
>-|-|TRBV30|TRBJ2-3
TGTGCCTGGAGGGGCACCTCCACGCAGTATTTT
CAWRGTSTQYF
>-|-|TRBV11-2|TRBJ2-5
TGTGCCAGCAGCGATTACGTTCTCCAAGAGACCCAGTACTTC
CASSDYVLQETQYF
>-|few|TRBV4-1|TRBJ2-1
TGCGCCAGCAGCCCAGGACAGAACAATGAGCAGTTCTTC
CASSPGQNNEQFF
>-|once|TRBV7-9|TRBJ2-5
TGTGCCAGCAGCCCCCGGGCCGGCCAAGAGACCCAGTACTTC
CASSPRAGQETQYF
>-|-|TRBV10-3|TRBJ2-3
TGTGCCATCGGTGATAGCGCAGATACGCAGTATTTT
CAIGDSADTQYF
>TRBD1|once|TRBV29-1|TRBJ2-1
TGCAGCGCAGGGGGTAGGAATGAGCAGTTCTTC
CSAGGRNEQFF
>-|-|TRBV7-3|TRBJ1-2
TGTGCCAGCAGCCCCGACGGCCTCCTAACAGCTGACACCTTC
CASSPDGLLTADTF
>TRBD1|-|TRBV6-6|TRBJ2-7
TGTGCCAGCAGGGCAGACAGGGGGAGAGTCTACGAGCAGTACTTC
CASRADRGRVYEQYF
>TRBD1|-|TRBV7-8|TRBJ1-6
TGTGCCAGTCAGACCGGGACAGCCAATTCACCCCTCCACTTT
CASQTGTANSPLHF
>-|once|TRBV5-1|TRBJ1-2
TGCGCCAGCAGCTCCTTCGACAGCTATGGCTACACCTTC
CASSSFDSYGYTF
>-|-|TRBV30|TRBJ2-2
TGTGCCTGGAGTGTGGACGGCTTAGCGGTGGGCACCGGGGAGCTGTTTTTT
CAWSVDGLAVGTGELFF
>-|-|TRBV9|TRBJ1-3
TGTGCCAGCAGCGTCGGGGGACAATTCATCTCTGGAAACACCATATATTTT
CASSVGGQFISGNTIYF
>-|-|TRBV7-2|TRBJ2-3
TGTGCCAGCCGGGTTGGGGGCACAGATACGCAGTATTTT
CASRVGGTDTQYF
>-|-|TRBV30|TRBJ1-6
TGTGCCTGGAAAAGATATAATTCACCCCTCCACTTT
CAWKRYNSPLHF
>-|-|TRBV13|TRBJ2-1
TGTGCCAGCGTGGTAGGGAACTCCTACAATGAGCAGTTCTTC
CASVVGNSYNEQFF
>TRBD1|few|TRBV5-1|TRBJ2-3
TGCGCCAGCAGCTTGTTTCGTCAGGGGGTTCGAACAGATACGCAGTATTTT
CASSLFRQGVRTDTQYF
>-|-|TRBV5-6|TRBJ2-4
TGTGCCAGCAGCGCAACTCAGACGTTAGCCAAAAACATTCAGTACTTC
CASSATQTLAKNIQYF
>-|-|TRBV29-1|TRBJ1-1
TGCAGCGTGGGGAGGGAGGCCACTGAAGCTTTCTTT
CSVGREATEAFF
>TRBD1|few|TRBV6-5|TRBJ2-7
TGTGCCAGCAGTTACTCGGGACAGGGGTACGAGCAGTACTTC
CASSYSGQGYEQYF
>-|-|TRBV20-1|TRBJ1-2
TGCAGTGCTAGAGGGAATGGCTACACCTTC
CSARGNGYTF
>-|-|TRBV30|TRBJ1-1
TGTGCCTGGGAGGTATGGGGACTCGGCACTGAAGCTTTCTTT
CAWEVWGLGTEAFF
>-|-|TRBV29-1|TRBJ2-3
TGCAGCGTTGTGGCTCTCTTAGCGAACTCAGATACGCAGTATTTT
CSVVALLANSDTQYF
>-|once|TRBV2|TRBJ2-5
TGTGCCAGCAGGGACAGACAAGAGACCCAGTACTTC
CASRDRQETQYF
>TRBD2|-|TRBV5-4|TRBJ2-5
TGTGCCAGCAGCTCGGTAGCGGGGGGGCATGAGACCCAGTACTTC
CASSSVAGGHETQYF
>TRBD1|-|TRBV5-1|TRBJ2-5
TGCGCCAGCAGCCCGGGACAGAGCGCTTGGGAGACCCAGTACTTC
CASSPGQSAWETQYF
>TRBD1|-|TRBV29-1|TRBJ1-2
TGCAGCGCTGGGACAGGGGGCATGTATGGCTACACCTTC
CSAGTGGMYGYTF
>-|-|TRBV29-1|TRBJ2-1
TGCAGCGTTGACGCCGGATATGAGCAGTTCTTC
CSVDAGYEQFF
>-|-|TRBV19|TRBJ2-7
TGTGCCAGTAGTGGCACCGGGAGCTACGAGCAGTACTTC
CASSGTGSYEQYF
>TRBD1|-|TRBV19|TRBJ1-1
TGTGCCAGTACCGGACAGGGTAAGGCTGAAGCTTTCTTT
CASTGQGKAEAFF